The 18 T cell receptor beta chains in this list originate from one sample, sequenced in a study of T cells in Graves' hyperthyroidism and ophthalmopathy. Amplified TCR beta CDR3 regions came from RNA transcripts. The study used the HTBI primer set for a first-round RT-PCR of the TCR CDR3. TCRdb recomputed calls from the multiplex PCR reads with MiXCR, one row per CDR3 protein. The table records over 450,000 distinct CDR3 sequences, 13% to 15% of them present only once. Material for sequencing was blood. Receptors were obtained from a young woman with Graves' hyperthyroidism.

The sample holds many counts of this clonotype. The V call is TRBV11-3, the J call TRBJ1-4; weak D call: TRBD1 (5 bases). The CDR3 is made up of 18 amino acids. Germline lookup yields CDR1 SGHNT and CDR2 YENEEA. V dropped 4 bases and J dropped 4 bases, with 22 bases sitting between them. In DNA, the CDR3 is TGTGCCAGCAGCTCCCTCCGGGACGGACTACCTCATAATGAAAAACTGTTTTTT. Its protein is CASSSLRDGLPHNEKLFF.

Ten or more counts support this clonotype. The V gene is TRBV5-5, the J gene TRBJ2-7; 9 nucleotides line up with TRBD1. This CDR3 spans 15 amino acids. With V trimmed by 1 base and J by 4 bases, 6 bases remained unmatched. CDR1 is SGHKS and CDR2 is YYEKEE in the germline V gene (reference sequence). The CDR3, as DNA: TGTGCCAGCAGCTTGTTGGGACAGGGACCGTACGAGCAGTACGTC. This gives the protein CASSLLGQGPYEQYV.

In its sample, this clonotype was seen a few times. The DNA for the CDR3 is TGCGCCAGCAGTGACGGGACCGACCTTGGCTACACCTTC. Its translation is CASSDGTDLGYTF. This sequence joins TRBV10-2 and TRBJ1-2; D might be TRBD1 (5 bases). The CDR3 runs to 13 residues. From germline, CDR1 is WSHSY and CDR2 SAAADI. V was pared by 3 bases and J by 7 bases, with 12 bases between.

This clonotype was picked up many times. V gene TRBV5-1 combines with J gene TRBJ2-3, with D perhaps assigned TRBD1 or TRBD2 (8 bases each). The germline CDR1 and CDR2 sequences are SGHRS and YFSETQ. Trimming cost V 4 bases and J 7 bases, with 19 bases left between them. This CDR3 has 15 residues. CDR3 nucleotide sequence: TGCGCCAGCAGCCCGGGACAGGAGCGGGAGTATACGCAGTATTTT. Protein product: CASSPGQEREYTQYF.

This clonotype was counted only a few times. The rearrangement links TRBV27 to TRBJ1-2; D is unresolved. This CDR3 is 10 amino acids long. Germline V CDR1 and CDR2: MNHEY, SMNVEV (reference sequence). The V end was cut by 1 base, the J end by 7 bases, with 1 base between. This CDR3 reads CASSLFGYTF. The CDR3 coding sequence is TGTGCCAGCAGTTTATTTGGCTACACCTTC.

This clonotype appeared many times. V and J are TRBV28 and TRBJ1-2; the D gene is possibly TRBD1 (5 bases). Trimming cost V 2 bases and J 6 bases, with 13 bases left between them. The CDR3 has 14 amino acids. Germline V gene sequence: CDR1 MDHEN, CDR2 SYDVKM. CDR3 bases: TGTGCCAGCAGTTTAGGAGGGGAGGCTGATGGCTACACCTTC. Residues: CASSLGGEADGYTF.

This clonotype came up a few times. The rearrangement joins TRBV7-2 to TRBJ2-3, with 10 bases fitting TRBD2. J gave up 7 bases and V 2 bases, and 21 bases lay outside the gene matches. Germline lookup yields CDR1 SGHTA and CDR2 FQGNSA. There are 20 residues in the CDR3. The chain's CDR3 is CASSLYQREGQGRRLNTQYF. DNA for the CDR3: TGTGCCAGCAGCTTATACCAGCGGGAGGGCCAGGGCCGAAGATTGAATACGCAGTATTTT.

This clonotype was seen ten or more times. The V and J genes are TRBV27 and TRBJ2-7; perhaps TRBD2 as D (6 bases). V lost 4 bases and J 5 bases, leaving 15 bases between the germline ends. This CDR3 is 14 amino acids long. Germline values: CDR1 MNHEY, CDR2 SMNVEV (reference sequence). In DNA form, the CDR3 reads TGTGCCAGCAGTTCTGCCGGGAGTATCCACGAGCAGTACGTC. Translating it yields CASSSAGSIHEQYV.

This clonotype was seen many times. This chain connects TRBV12-3 or TRBV12-4 to TRBJ2-3; D is possibly TRBD2 (5 bases). The CDR3 covers 13 residues. The V end was cut by 6 bases, the J end by 4 bases, with 11 bases between. The DNA for the CDR3 is TGTGCCAGCAGGAAGGAGGATTCAGATACGCAGTATTTT. Protein sequence: CASRKEDSDTQYF.

This clonotype showed up just a few times. This chain joins TRBV9 and TRBJ1-1, with 12 bases matching TRBD1. CDR3 size: 16 residues. Germline assignment: CDR1 SGDLS and CDR2 YYNGEE. Unmatched junction bases numbered 8, after V lost 1 base and J lost 7 bases. CDR3 residues: CASSVRDRGLTNEAFF. CDR3 coding DNA: TGTGCCAGCAGCGTAAGGGACAGGGGGCTTACCAATGAAGCTTTCTTT.

This clonotype was seen ten or more times. The chain is built from TRBV2 and TRBJ1-4; D possibly corresponds to TRBD1 (5 bases). This CDR3 has 14 residues. CDR1 and CDR2 from the germline V gene are SNHLY and FYNNEI. The V and J ends lost 5 bases and 5 bases respectively, with 12 bases between them. CDR3 region: CASSKRGVNEKLFF. The CDR3 nucleotides are TGTGCCAGCAGTAAACGGGGGGTAAATGAAAAACTGTTTTTT. The full variable domain, completed using reference TRBV2 and TRBJ1-4, is EPEVTQTPSHQVTQMGQEVILRCVPISNHLYFYWYRQILGQKVEFLVSFYNNEISEKSEIFDDQFSVERPDGSNFTLKIRSTKLEDSAMYFCASSKRGVNEKLFFGSGTQLSVL.

This clonotype was seen at least ten times. The CDR3 DNA sequence: TGTGCCAGCAGTTTCTCCGGGCCAGTGGCAAATGAGCAGTTCTTC. It encodes CASSFSGPVANEQFF. The chain has TRBV27 and TRBJ2-1; D is undetermined. The CDR3 has 15 residues. Germline V gene lookup returns CDR1 MNHEY and CDR2 SMNVEV (reference sequence). Trimming took off 3 bases at V and 7 bases at J, with 16 bases between the two ends.

This clonotype was detected only a few times. The CDR3 bases are TGTGCCAGCAGCACGAGTGGACAGGACACTGAAGCTTTCTTT. It codes for CASSTSGQDTEAFF. The V call is TRBV9, the J call TRBJ1-1; 7 positions match TRBD1. This CDR3 is built from 14 residues. V dropped 4 bases and J dropped 3; count of bases not matched to a gene: 6. Germline values: CDR1 SGDLS, CDR2 YYNGEE.

This chain links TRBV6-1 with TRBJ1-2; the D gene is possibly TRBD1 (5 bases). The ends were cut back, 5 bases at V and 5 bases at J, with 9 bases in the middle. The V gene's germline CDR1 is MNHNS and CDR2 SASEGT. This CDR3 has 12 residues. The CDR3 reads CASSRDGYGYTF. The DNA of the CDR3 is TGTGCCAGCAGTCGGGACGGATATGGCTACACCTTC.

This clonotype was counted at least ten times. The chain joins TRBV2 to TRBJ1-1; unclear D gene. With 4 bases removed from V and 5 bases from J, the gap between germline ends came to 11 bases. The CDR3 length is 13 residues. CDR1 SNHLY and CDR2 FYNNEI come from the germline V gene. The CDR3 coding sequence is TGTGCCAGCAGTGCTGTCGAGGAGACTGAAGCTTTCTTT. This sequence encodes CASSAVEETEAFF. Variable domain in full (rest from reference TRBV2 and TRBJ1-1): EPEVTQTPSHQVTQMGQEVILRCVPISNHLYFYWYRQILGQKVEFLVSFYNNEISEKSEIFDDQFSVERPDGSNFTLKIRSTKLEDSAMYFCASSAVEETEAFFGQGTRLTVV.

This clonotype turned up a few times. The chain carries TRBV4-1 and TRBJ2-7; D might be TRBD2 (7 bases). V was pared by 0 bases and J by 6 bases, with 9 bases between. CDR1 MGHRA and CDR2 YSYEKL come from the germline V gene. The CDR3 has 13 amino acids. The CDR3 DNA is TGCGCCAGCAGCCAAGAGGGGGGGGCCGAGCAGTACTTC. It yields the protein CASSQEGGAEQYF.

This clonotype was observed at least ten times. The gene calls are TRBV24-1 and TRBJ2-1; the D gene is possibly TRBD2 (5 bases). V gave up 3 bases and J gave up 5 bases, with 7 bases separating them. Germline lookup yields CDR1 KGHDR and CDR2 SFDVKD. The CDR3 contains 13 residues. CDR3 DNA sequence: TGTGCCACCAGTGATCGAGGGAACAATGAGCAGTTCTTC. The encoded protein is CATSDRGNNEQFF.

This clonotype was recorded at least ten times. This sequence joins TRBV12-3 or TRBV12-4 and TRBJ1-6; weak D call: TRBD1 (6 bases). Trimming took 3 bases from V and 6 from J, leaving 12 bases between them. The CDR3 spans 15 residues. The CDR3 DNA reads as TGTGCCAGCAGTTTTGGGACATTGGCTAATTCACCCCTCCACTTT. It codes for CASSFGTLANSPLHF.